Below are 18 T cell receptor beta chains sequenced from a single sample in a study of Graves' ophthalmopathy and Graves' hyperthyroidism. Transcripts of RNA were the source for amplifying TCR beta CDR3 regions. HTBI-primed first-round RT-PCR preceded second-round multiplex PCR. TCRdb re-called the multiplex PCR reads with MiXCR, one entry per CDR3 protein. There are almost 750,000 distinct CDR3 sequences in the sample; 40% occur only once, and 44% lies in the top ten. Sequenced sample: peripheral blood. The origin of the receptors is an adult man with Graves' ophthalmopathy.

The CDR3 nucleotides read TGTGCCAGCAGTGAATGGGAGGGGGTGTACTCTGGGGCCAACGTCCTGACTTTC. Protein product: CASSEWEGVYSGANVLTF. The rearrangement links TRBV25-1 to TRBJ2-6; possible D gene TRBD2, 7 bases. V dropped 1 base and J dropped 0 bases, with 13 bases sitting between them. Germline V gene data show CDR1 as MGHDK and CDR2 as SYGVNS. The CDR3 runs 18 residues.

Worth noting for this clonotype: This may be a read error: a much more frequent sequence differs by one nucleotide. V usage is TRBV3-1 and J usage is TRBJ2-5, with TRBD1 matching over 7 bases. The germline gives CDR1 LGHDT, CDR2 YNNKEL (reference sequence). The CDR3 contains 14 residues. CDR3 sequence (DNA): TGTGCCAGCAGCCCGTACAGGGGTGGTGAGAACCAGTACTTC. This translates into CASSPYRGGENQYF.

This clonotype was seen at least ten times. The genes are TRBV7-9 and TRBJ1-6; D call uncertain. Germline V gene sequence: CDR1 SEHNR, CDR2 FQNEAQ (reference sequence). The V end lost 4 bases, the J end lost 10 bases, and 20 bases lay between the germline ends. The CDR3 length is 16 residues. CDR3: CASSSVGFTKPSPLHF. CDR3 bases: TGTGCCAGCAGCTCCGTAGGATTCACGAAACCATCACCCCTCCACTTT.

This clonotype was detected many times. The chain carries TRBV20-1 and TRBJ1-2; D perhaps matches TRBD1 (5 bases). The germline CDR1 and CDR2 sequences are DFQATT and SNEGSKA (reference sequence). Trimming removed 6 bases from V and 5 bases from J, with 13 bases in between. The CDR3 is 12 amino acids. In nucleotides, the CDR3 is TGCAGTGCCAGGCCCAGGGCTTATGGCTACACCTTC. Translated, it gives CSARPRAYGYTF.

A note on this clonotype: Since a much larger clone is just one base distant, this may be a read error. The chain carries TRBV7-2 and TRBJ2-5; a weak D match, TRBD1 (6 bases). This CDR3 has 14 amino acids. Per germline, CDR1 SGHTA and CDR2 FQGNSA. The CDR3 loop is CGSSLEQGGETQYF. The CDR3 DNA reads TGTGGCAGCAGCTTGGAACAGGGTGGGGAGACCCAGTACTTC.

The sample holds a few counts of this clonotype. This chain links TRBV3-1 with TRBJ1-5; D is ambiguous. Germline lookup yields CDR1 LGHDT and CDR2 YNNKEL (reference sequence). The germline V and J ends were trimmed by 3 bases and 6 bases, with 6 bases remaining between them. The CDR3 extends over 12 amino acids. CDR3 residues: CASSQLGQPQHF. For the CDR3, the DNA is TGTGCCAGCAGCCAGTTAGGTCAGCCCCAGCATTTT.

In this sample, this clonotype turned up many times. CDR3 region: CATRGQGYNQPQHF. In DNA form, the CDR3 reads TGTGCCACCAGAGGACAGGGCTACAATCAGCCCCAGCATTTT. The chain has TRBV24-1 and TRBJ1-5, with 8 bases lining up with TRBD1. V gave up 7 bases and J gave up 3 bases; unmatched junction bases: 4. CDR3 length: 14 amino acids. In germline, CDR1 is KGHDR, CDR2 SFDVKD.

This clonotype was seen at least ten times. The chain joins TRBV15 to TRBJ1-6, with D unresolved. This CDR3 has 16 residues. CDR1 is LNHNV and CDR2 is YYDKDF in the germline V gene (reference sequence). Trimming took off 0 bases at V and 2 bases at J, with 8 bases between the two ends. CDR3 in amino acids: CATSREGFAYNSPLHF. CDR3 sequence (DNA): TGTGCCACCAGCAGAGAGGGTTTCGCCTATAATTCACCCCTCCACTTT.

There are a few counts of this clonotype. This rearrangement joins TRBV10-3 to TRBJ1-6; 9 positions match TRBD1. Losses at the gene ends were 6 bases for V and 7 bases for J; bases not matched to a gene: 10. Germline V gives CDR1 ENHRY, CDR2 SYGVKD. CDR3 size: 16 residues. CDR3 nucleotide sequence: TGTGCCATCAGCAGGCCAACAGGGACAGGGAATTCACCCCTCCACTTT. Translated, it gives CAISRPTGTGNSPLHF.

This clonotype occurred a few times. The chain links TRBV6-1 to TRBJ2-5, with a possible D match to TRBD2 (5 bases). Germline lookup yields CDR1 MNHNS and CDR2 SASEGT. This CDR3 has 13 residues. V lost 5 bases and J 4 bases, leaving 11 bases between the germline ends. CDR3 nucleotides: TGTGCCAGCAGTCCCCTGAGGGCAGAGACCCAGTACTTC. Translation gives CASSPLRAETQYF.

This chain links TRBV2 with TRBJ1-2; 11 bases are shared with TRBD1. In germline, CDR1 is SNHLY, CDR2 FYNNEI. The CDR3 is 15 amino acids. J was trimmed by 5 bases and V by 5 bases; bases with no gene match: 7. The chain's CDR3 is CASSWTGQGGYGYTF. In DNA, the CDR3 is TGTGCCAGCAGTTGGACGGGACAGGGGGGGTATGGCTACACCTTC.

The rearrangement links TRBV9 to TRBJ2-5; a weak D match, TRBD2 (6 bases). Germline CDR1 SGDLS, CDR2 YYNGEE. This CDR3 has 17 amino acids. Trimming removed 0 bases at V and 2 bases at J, with 17 bases between. CDR3 coding DNA: TGTGCCAGCAGCGTAGATGCCGGCCTAGCGCCGCAAGAGACCCAGTACTTC. It specifies CASSVDAGLAPQETQYF.

For this clonotype: A much bigger clone sits one base away, suggesting this may be a read error. V and J are TRBV7-9 and TRBJ1-3, with a tentative D call TRBD1 (5 bases). The CDR3 consists of 14 residues. V was shortened by 5 bases and J by 3 bases, with 11 bases between the two germline ends. Germline loops: CDR1 SEHNR, CDR2 FQNEAQ (reference sequence). Here the CDR3 reads CASSPGSFGNTIYF. CDR3 coding DNA: TGTGCCAGCAGCCCAGGGAGCTTTGGAAACACCATATATTTT.

V gene TRBV11-2 combines with J gene TRBJ1-1; 8 nucleotides align to TRBD1. J gave up 0 bases and V 6 bases, and 9 bases lay outside the gene matches. The CDR3 totals 16 residues. The germline V gene has CDR1 SGHAT and CDR2 FQNNGV. For the CDR3, the DNA is TGTGCCAGCAGTACCGGGACAGGAGCTATGAACACTGAAGCTTTCTTT. As protein: CASSTGTGAMNTEAFF.

This clonotype occurred many times. The chain uses TRBV20-1 and TRBJ1-5, with D perhaps TRBD1 (6 bases). The length of the CDR3 is 13 residues. Germline lookup yields CDR1 DFQATT and CDR2 SNEGSKA (reference sequence). V lost 6 bases and J 0 bases, leaving 9 bases between the germline ends. CDR3 sequence: CSATGASNQPQHF. As DNA, the CDR3 is TGCAGTGCGACAGGAGCTAGCAATCAGCCCCAGCATTTT.

The chain has TRBV25-1 and TRBJ2-2, with a tentative D call TRBD1 (6 bases). V was shortened by 4 bases and J by 8 bases, with 17 bases between the two germline ends. The CDR3 is 15 residues long. Germline CDR1 and CDR2: MGHDK and SYGVNS. Here the CDR3 reads CASSARDIPGGELFF. DNA of the CDR3: TGTGCCAGCAGTGCTAGGGACATCCCTGGGGGGGAGCTGTTTTTT.

For this clonotype: A much larger clone sits a single nucleotide away, making a read error possible. The chain links TRBV10-3 to TRBJ1-5; 8 bases map to TRBD1. Germline CDR1 ENHRY, CDR2 SYGVKD. The J segment lost 4 bases and the V segment lost 0 bases, leaving 8 bases of the junction unmatched. This CDR3 has 17 residues. For the CDR3, the DNA is TGTGCCATCAGTGAGTCGATGGGAGGGACAGGAAATCAGCCCCAGCATTTT. Translated, it gives CAISESMGGTGNQPQHF.

The chain links TRBV7-3 to TRBJ1-1; D uncertain. In germline, CDR1 is SGHTA, CDR2 FQGTGA. The CDR3 loop spans 15 amino acids. Between the trimmed V and J ends, which lost 2 bases and 2 bases, there was a span of 12 bases. In nucleotides, the CDR3 is TGTGCCAGCAGCTTACATGGTCCGCTTAACACTGAAGCTTTCTTT. It encodes CASSLHGPLNTEAFF.